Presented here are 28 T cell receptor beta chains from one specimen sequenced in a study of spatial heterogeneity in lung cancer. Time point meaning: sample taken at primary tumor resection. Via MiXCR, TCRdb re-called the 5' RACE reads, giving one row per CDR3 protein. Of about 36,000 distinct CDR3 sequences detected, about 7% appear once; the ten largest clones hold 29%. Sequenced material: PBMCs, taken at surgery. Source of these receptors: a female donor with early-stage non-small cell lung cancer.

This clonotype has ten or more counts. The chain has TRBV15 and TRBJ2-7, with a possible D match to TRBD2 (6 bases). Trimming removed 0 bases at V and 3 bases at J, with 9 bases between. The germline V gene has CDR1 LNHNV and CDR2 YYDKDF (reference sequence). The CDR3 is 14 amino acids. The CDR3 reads CATSRDQGLYEQYF. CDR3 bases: TGTGCCACCAGCAGAGATCAGGGACTCTACGAGCAGTACTTC.

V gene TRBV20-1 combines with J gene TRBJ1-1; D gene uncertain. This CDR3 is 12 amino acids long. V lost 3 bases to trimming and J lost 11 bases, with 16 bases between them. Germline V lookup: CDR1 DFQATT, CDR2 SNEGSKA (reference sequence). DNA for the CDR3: TGCAGTGCTAGGGAGGTGAGGGAGTCGGCTTTCTTT. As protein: CSAREVRESAFF.

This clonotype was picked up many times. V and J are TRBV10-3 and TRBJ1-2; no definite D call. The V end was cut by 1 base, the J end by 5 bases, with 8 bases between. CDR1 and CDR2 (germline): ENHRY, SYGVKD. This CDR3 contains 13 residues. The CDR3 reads CAISEWNGYGYTF. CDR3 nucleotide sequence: TGTGCCATCAGTGAGTGGAACGGGTATGGCTACACCTTC.

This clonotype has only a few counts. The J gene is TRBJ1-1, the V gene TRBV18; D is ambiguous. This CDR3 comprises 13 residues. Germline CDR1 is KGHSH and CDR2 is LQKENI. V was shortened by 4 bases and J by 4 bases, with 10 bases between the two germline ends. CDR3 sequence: CASSLLTGTEAFF. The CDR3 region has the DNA TGTGCCAGCTCACTTCTGACGGGCACTGAAGCTTTCTTT.

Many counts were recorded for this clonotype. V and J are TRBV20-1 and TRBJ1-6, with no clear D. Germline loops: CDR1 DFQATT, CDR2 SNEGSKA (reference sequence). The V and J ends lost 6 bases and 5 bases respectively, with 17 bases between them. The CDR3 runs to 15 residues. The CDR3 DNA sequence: TGCAGTGCACCCTCCGGGAACGCCAATAATTCACCCCTCCACTTT. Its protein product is CSAPSGNANNSPLHF.

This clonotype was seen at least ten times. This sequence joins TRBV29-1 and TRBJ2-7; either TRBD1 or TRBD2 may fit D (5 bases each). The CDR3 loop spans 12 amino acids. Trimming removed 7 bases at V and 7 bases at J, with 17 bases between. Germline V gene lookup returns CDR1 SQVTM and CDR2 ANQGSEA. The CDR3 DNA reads TGCAGCGGCAAGAACCGGGGCACAGAGCAGTACTTC. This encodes CSGKNRGTEQYF.

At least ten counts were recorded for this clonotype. The CDR3 protein is CASSRTAGIEQYF. In DNA form, the CDR3 reads TGTGCCAGCAGCCGGACGGCCGGAATCGAGCAGTACTTC. The chain employs TRBV6-5 and TRBJ2-7; D call uncertain. The CDR3 is 13 amino acids. The V gene lost 6 bases and the J gene lost 6 bases, with 15 bases spanning the gap. Germline values: CDR1 MNHEY, CDR2 SVGAGI.

The CDR3 DNA sequence: TGCGCCAGCAGAGTTGCAGGGGGGAACACCGGGGAGCTGTTTTTT. Residues: CASRVAGGNTGELFF. This sequence joins TRBV5-1 and TRBJ2-2; 7 bases fit TRBD1. The CDR3 has 15 amino acids. The V gene's germline CDR1 is SGHRS and CDR2 YFSETQ. V lost 5 bases to trimming and J lost 1 base; unmatched junction nucleotides: 5.

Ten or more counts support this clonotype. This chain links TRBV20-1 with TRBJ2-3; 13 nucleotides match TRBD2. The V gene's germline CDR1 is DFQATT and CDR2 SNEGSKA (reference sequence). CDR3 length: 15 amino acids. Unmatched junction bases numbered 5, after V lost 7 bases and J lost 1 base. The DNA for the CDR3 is TGCAGTGTTCGCGGACTAGCGGGGGGCACAGATACGCAGTATTTT. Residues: CSVRGLAGGTDTQYF.

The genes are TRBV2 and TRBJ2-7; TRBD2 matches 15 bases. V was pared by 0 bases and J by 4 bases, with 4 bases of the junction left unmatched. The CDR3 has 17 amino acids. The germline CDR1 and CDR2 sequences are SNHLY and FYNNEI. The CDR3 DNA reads TGTGCCAGCAGTGAAGCCGGACTAGCGGGGGGGGCATACGAGCAGTACTTC. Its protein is CASSEAGLAGGAYEQYF.

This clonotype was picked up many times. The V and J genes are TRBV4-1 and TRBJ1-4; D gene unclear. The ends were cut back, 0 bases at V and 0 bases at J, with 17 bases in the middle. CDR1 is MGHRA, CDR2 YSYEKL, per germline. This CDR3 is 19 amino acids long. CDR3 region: CASSQDGPDELTTNEKLFF. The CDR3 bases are TGCGCCAGCAGCCAAGATGGGCCGGACGAACTTACAACTAATGAAAAACTGTTTTTT.

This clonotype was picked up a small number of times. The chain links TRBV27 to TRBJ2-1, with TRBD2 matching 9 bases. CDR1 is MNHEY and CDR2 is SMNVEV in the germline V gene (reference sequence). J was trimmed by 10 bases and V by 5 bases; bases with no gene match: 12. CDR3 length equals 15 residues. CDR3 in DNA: TGTGCCAGCAGTATAGTAGCGGGAGAAGTAGTCGAGCAGTTCTTC. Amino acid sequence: CASSIVAGEVVEQFF.

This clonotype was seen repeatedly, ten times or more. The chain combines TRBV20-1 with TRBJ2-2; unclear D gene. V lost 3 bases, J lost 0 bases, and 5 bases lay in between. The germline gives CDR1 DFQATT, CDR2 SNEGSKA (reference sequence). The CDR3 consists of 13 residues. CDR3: CSARFANTGELFF. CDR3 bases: TGCAGTGCTAGGTTTGCGAACACCGGGGAGCTGTTTTTT.

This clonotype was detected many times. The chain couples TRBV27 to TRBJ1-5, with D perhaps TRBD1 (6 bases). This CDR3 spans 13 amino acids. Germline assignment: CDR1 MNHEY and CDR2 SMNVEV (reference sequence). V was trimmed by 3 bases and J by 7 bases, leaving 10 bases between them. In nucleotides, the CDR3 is TGTGCCAGCAGTTTCAGGGGAGGACAGCCCCAGCATTTT. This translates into CASSFRGGQPQHF.

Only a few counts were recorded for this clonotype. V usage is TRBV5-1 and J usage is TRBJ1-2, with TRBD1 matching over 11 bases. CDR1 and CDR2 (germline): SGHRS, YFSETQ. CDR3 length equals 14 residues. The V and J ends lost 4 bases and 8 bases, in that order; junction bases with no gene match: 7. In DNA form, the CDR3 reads TGCGCCAGCAGCCTACGGACAGGGGGCTCAGGCTACACCTTC. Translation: CASSLRTGGSGYTF.

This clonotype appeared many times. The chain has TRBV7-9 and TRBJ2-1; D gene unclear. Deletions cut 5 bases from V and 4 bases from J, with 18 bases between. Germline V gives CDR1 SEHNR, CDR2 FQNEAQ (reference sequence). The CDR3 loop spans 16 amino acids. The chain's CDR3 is CASSRASMGYYNEQFF. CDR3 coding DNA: TGTGCCAGCAGCCGAGCAAGCATGGGGTATTACAATGAGCAGTTCTTC. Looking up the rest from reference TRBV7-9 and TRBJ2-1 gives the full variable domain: DTGVSQNPRHKITKRGQNVTFRCDPISEHNRLYWYRQTLGQGPEFLTYFQNEAQLEKSRLLSDRFSAERPKGSFSTLEIQRTEQGDSAMYLCASSRASMGYYNEQFFGPGTRLTVL.

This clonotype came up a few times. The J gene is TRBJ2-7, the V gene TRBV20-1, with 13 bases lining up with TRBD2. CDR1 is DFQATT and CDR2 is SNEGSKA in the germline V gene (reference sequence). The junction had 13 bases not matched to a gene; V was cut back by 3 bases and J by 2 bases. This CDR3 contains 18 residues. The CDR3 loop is CSASPTSGRTLSPYEQYF. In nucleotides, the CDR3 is TGCAGTGCTAGCCCGACTAGCGGGAGGACCCTCTCGCCCTACGAGCAGTACTTC.

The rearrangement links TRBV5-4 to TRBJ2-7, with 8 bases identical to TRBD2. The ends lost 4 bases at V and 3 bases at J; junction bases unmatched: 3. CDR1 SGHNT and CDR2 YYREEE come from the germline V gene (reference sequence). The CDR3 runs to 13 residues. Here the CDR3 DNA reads TGTGCCAGCAGCCCGGGACTAGTCTACGAGCAGTACTTC. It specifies CASSPGLVYEQYF. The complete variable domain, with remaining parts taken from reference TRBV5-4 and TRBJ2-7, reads ETGVTQSPTHLIKTRGQQVTLRCSSQSGHNTVSWYQQALGQGPQFIFQYYREEENGRGNFPPRFSGLQFPNYSSELNVNALELDDSALYLCASSPGLVYEQYFGPGTRLTVT.

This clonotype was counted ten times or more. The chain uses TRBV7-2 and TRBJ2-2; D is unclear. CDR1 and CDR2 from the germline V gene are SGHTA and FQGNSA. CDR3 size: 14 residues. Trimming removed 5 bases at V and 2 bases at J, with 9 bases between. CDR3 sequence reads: CASSPRPNTGELFF. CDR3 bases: TGTGCCAGCAGCCCCCGACCAAACACCGGGGAGCTGTTTTTT.

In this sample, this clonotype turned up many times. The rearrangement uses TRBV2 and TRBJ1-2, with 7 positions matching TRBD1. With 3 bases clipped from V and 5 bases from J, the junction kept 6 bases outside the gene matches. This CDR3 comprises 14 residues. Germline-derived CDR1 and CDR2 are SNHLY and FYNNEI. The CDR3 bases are TGTGCCAGCAGTGAGCGACAGGGTTCATATGGCTACACCTTC. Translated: CASSERQGSYGYTF.

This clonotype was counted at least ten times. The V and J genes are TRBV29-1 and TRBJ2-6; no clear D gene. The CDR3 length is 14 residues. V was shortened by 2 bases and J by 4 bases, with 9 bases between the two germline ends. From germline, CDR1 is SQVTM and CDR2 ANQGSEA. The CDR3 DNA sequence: TGCAGCGTTGAAAAGGAGTCCGGGGCCAACGTCCTGACTTTC. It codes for CSVEKESGANVLTF.

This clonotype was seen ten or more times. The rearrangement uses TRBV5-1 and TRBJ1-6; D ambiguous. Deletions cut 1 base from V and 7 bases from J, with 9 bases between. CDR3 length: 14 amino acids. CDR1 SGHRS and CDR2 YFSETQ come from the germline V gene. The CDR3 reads CASSLRTANSPLHF. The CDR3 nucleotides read TGCGCCAGCAGCTTGCGGACGGCAAATTCACCCCTCCACTTT.

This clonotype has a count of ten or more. The CDR3 DNA follows: TGTGCCAGCAGGACATGGGTCGCAAGCGAGCAGTACTTC. This translates into CASRTWVASEQYF. This chain joins TRBV6-2 or TRBV6-3 and TRBJ2-7; no clear D. The germline CDR1 and CDR2 sequences are MNHEY and SVGEGT. The length of the CDR3 is 13 residues. Trimming removed 6 bases from V and 6 bases from J, with 15 bases in between.

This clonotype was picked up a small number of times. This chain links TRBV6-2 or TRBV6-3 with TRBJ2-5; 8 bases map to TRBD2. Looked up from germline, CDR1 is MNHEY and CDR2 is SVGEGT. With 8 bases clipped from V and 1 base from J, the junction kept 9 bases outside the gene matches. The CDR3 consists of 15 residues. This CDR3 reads CASREDGGGQETQYF. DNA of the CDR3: TGTGCCAGCCGAGAGGACGGGGGGGGCCAAGAGACCCAGTACTTC.

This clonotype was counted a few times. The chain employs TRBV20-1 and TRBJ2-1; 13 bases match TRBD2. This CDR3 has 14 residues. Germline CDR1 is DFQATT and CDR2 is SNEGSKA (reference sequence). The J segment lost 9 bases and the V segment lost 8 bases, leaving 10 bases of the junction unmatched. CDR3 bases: TGCAGTTGTGGATCCGGGACTAGCGGGATTGAGCAGTTCTTC. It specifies CSCGSGTSGIEQFF.

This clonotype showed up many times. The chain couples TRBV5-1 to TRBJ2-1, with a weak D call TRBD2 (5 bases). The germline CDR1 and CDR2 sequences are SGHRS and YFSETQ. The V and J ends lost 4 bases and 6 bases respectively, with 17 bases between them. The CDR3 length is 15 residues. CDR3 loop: CASSPLRAATNEQFF. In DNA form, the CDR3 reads TGCGCCAGCAGCCCGTTGAGAGCGGCCACCAATGAGCAGTTCTTC.

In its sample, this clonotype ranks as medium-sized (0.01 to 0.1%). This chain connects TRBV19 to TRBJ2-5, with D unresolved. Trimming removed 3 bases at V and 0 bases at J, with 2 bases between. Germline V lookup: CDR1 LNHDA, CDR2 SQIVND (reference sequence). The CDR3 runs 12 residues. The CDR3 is CASSMDQETQYF. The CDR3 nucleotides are TGTGCCAGTAGTATGGACCAAGAGACCCAGTACTTC. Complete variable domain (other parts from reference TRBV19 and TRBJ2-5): DGGITQSPKYLFRKEGQNVTLSCEQNLNHDAMYWYRQDPGQGLRLIYYSQIVNDFQKGDIAEGYSVSREKKESFPLTVTSAQKNPTAFYLCASSMDQETQYFGPGTRLLVL.

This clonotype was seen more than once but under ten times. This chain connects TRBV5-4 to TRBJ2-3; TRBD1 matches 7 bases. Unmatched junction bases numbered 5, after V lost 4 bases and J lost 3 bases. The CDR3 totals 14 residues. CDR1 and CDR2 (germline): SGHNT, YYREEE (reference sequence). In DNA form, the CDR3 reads TGTGCCAGCAGCCAACGGACAGGAACAGATACGCAGTATTTT. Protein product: CASSQRTGTDTQYF.